The 21 T cell receptor beta chains presented below share a single source sample, sequenced in a study of T-cell reconstitution after alpha-beta-depleted transplantation in children. Unique molecular identifiers featured in how the TCRbeta library was prepared. MiXCR, applied by TCRdb to the PCR reads, yields one record per CDR3 protein. Among 200,000 to 250,000 distinct CDR3 sequences, under 30% were seen once, and the ten largest hold about 2.5%. The specimen was PBMCs, collected before TCRalphabeta/CD19-depleted stem cell transplant. These receptors were obtained from a girl aged 2 to 10 with Fanconi anemia, due to receive a stem cell transplant.

This clonotype was recorded at least ten times. This rearrangement joins TRBV7-3 to TRBJ2-3, with 7 bases aligning to TRBD2. Germline V gene sequence: CDR1 SGHTA, CDR2 FQGTGA. V shed 6 bases and J 6 bases; nucleotides not matched to a gene: 15. The CDR3 is made up of 16 amino acids. The CDR3 protein is CASSLQSGIVDDTQYF. CDR3 coding DNA: TGTGCCAGCAGTTTACAAAGCGGGATAGTGGATGATACGCAGTATTTT.

The chain carries TRBV20-1 and TRBJ2-7; weak D call: TRBD1 (5 bases). The germline V gene encodes CDR1 DFQATT and CDR2 SNEGSKA (reference sequence). The CDR3 consists of 13 residues. Trimming left V 7 bases short and J 0 bases short, with 13 bases between. Here the CDR3 DNA reads TGCAGTGTTGAGACTGACAGCTCCTACGAGCAGTACTTC. This gives the protein CSVETDSSYEQYF.

The DNA for the CDR3 is TGCAGTGCTCGCGGACTAGCGGGTAACTACAATGAGCAGTTCTTC. Amino acid sequence: CSARGLAGNYNEQFF. V is TRBV20-1 and J is TRBJ2-1; 11 bases align to TRBD2. Germline-derived CDR1 and CDR2 are DFQATT and SNEGSKA (reference sequence). The CDR3 has 15 amino acids. V lost 5 bases, J lost 3 bases, and 6 bases stayed unmatched.

Concerning this clonotype itself: At one end the junction does not follow the germline gene, possibly because of a read error. This chain connects TRBV7-2 to TRBJ2-2, with 9 bases aligning to TRBD2. The V gene's germline CDR1 is SGHTA and CDR2 FQGNSA. The CDR3 length is 15 residues. The CDR3 loop reads CASTLGGLATGELFF. DNA for the CDR3: TGTGCCAGCACCTTAGGGGGACTAGCAACCGGGGAGCTGTTTTTT.

This clonotype was found many times. This chain joins TRBV29-1 and TRBJ2-2; 9 positions agree with TRBD1. The CDR3 loop spans 14 amino acids. V was pared by 6 bases and J by 7 bases, with 9 bases of the junction left unmatched. CDR1 SQVTM and CDR2 ANQGSEA come from the germline V gene. The CDR3: CSVRQGERIGELFF. The CDR3 DNA sequence: TGCAGCGTACGACAGGGGGAAAGGATCGGGGAGCTGTTTTTT.

The V call is TRBV11-1, the J call TRBJ2-7; weak D call: TRBD1 (7 bases). This CDR3 is built from 16 residues. Trimming cost V 1 base and J 2 bases, with 15 bases left between them. The germline CDR1 and CDR2 sequences are SGHAT and FQDESV (reference sequence). CDR3 DNA sequence: TGTGCCAGCAGCTTAGAAAGGGCAGGGGGGCCCTACGAGCAGTACTTC. This sequence encodes CASSLERAGGPYEQYF.

This clonotype was seen more than once but under ten times. The chain links TRBV6-5 to TRBJ2-7, with D possibly TRBD1 on 6 matching bases. With 3 bases removed from V and 3 bases from J, the gap between germline ends came to 21 bases. The CDR3 totals 17 residues. The germline gives CDR1 MNHEY, CDR2 SVGAGI. CDR3 sequence (DNA): TGTGCCAGCAGTTATCCCTCCGGGACAAGGGCAATCTACGAGCAGTACTTC. Protein product: CASSYPSGTRAIYEQYF.

This clonotype was recorded many times. The chain joins TRBV9 to TRBJ2-1; 9 bases fit TRBD2. CDR3 length: 15 amino acids. Losses at the gene ends were 3 bases for V and 2 bases for J; bases not matched to a gene: 3. CDR1 and CDR2 (germline): SGDLS, YYNGEE. DNA of the CDR3: TGTGCCAGCAGCGGGGGACTAGCAGCCTACAATGAGCAGTTCTTC. Translated: CASSGGLAAYNEQFF.

This clonotype has a handful of counts. The chain carries TRBV9 and TRBJ2-5, with D possibly TRBD2 on 6 matching bases. V lost 2 bases, J lost 2 bases, and 13 bases lay in between. The CDR3 consists of 15 residues. Germline-derived CDR1 and CDR2 are SGDLS and YYNGEE. CDR3 DNA sequence: TGTGCCAGCAGCGTTGGCGGGGCGAGGCAAGAGACCCAGTACTTC. It yields the protein CASSVGGARQETQYF.

This clonotype was seen only once. The chain's CDR3 is CASRLENTEAFF. CDR3 coding DNA: TGTGCCAGCCGTCTTGAGAACACTGAAGCTTTCTTT. This chain uses TRBV2 with TRBJ1-1, with unresolved D. CDR3 length: 12 residues. In germline, CDR1 is SNHLY, CDR2 FYNNEI. V lost 8 bases and J 1 base, leaving 8 bases between the germline ends.

This clonotype was counted only a few times. The V call is TRBV29-1, the J call TRBJ2-7, with 7 bases that match TRBD1. This CDR3 has 13 residues. CDR1 and CDR2 from the germline V gene are SQVTM and ANQGSEA. Trimming removed 4 bases from V and 0 bases from J; junction bases left unmatched: 3. This CDR3 is CSVAGTVSYEQYF. The CDR3 DNA reads as TGCAGCGTTGCCGGGACAGTCTCCTACGAGCAGTACTTC.

This clonotype occurred a few times. The chain links TRBV6-1 to TRBJ2-7; TRBD2 aligns across 10 bases. The germline V gene has CDR1 MNHNS and CDR2 SASEGT. The CDR3 is 13 residues long. J lost 4 bases, V lost 5 bases, and 2 bases had no gene match. The CDR3 bases are TGTGCCAGCAGTATGACTAGCGGGTACGAGCAGTACTTC. Its protein is CASSMTSGYEQYF.

This clonotype was detected many times. J is TRBJ2-2 and V is TRBV20-1; 7 bases map to TRBD1. The CDR3 length is 13 residues. Germline CDR1 DFQATT, CDR2 SNEGSKA (reference sequence). V lost 0 bases and J lost 8; bases outside the gene matches: 3. CDR3 sequence (DNA): TGCAGTGCTAGAGATACAGGGGTAGGGGAGCTGTTTTTT. Its protein product is CSARDTGVGELFF.

This clonotype was seen a single time. The chain uses TRBV6-1 and TRBJ2-1, with 7 bases lining up with TRBD1. The V and J ends lost 3 bases and 9 bases, in that order; junction bases with no gene match: 8. Germline CDR1 reads MNHNS; CDR2 reads SASEGT. CDR3 length: 14 amino acids. CDR3 DNA sequence: TGTGCCAGCAGTGAGTCTAGGGGGCGGGTTGAGCAGTTCTTC. It codes for CASSESRGRVEQFF.

The V and J genes are TRBV7-6 and TRBJ2-1, with TRBD2 matching 13 bases. The ends lost 1 base at V and 4 bases at J; junction bases unmatched: 10. Germline values: CDR1 SGHVS, CDR2 FNYEAQ. This CDR3 comprises 19 residues. In DNA form, the CDR3 reads TGTGCCAGCAGCTTAGTGTCGGGTTCGGGACTAGCGGGGTACAATGAGCAGTTCTTC. Residues: CASSLVSGSGLAGYNEQFF.

This chain connects TRBV18 to TRBJ2-5; 7 positions match TRBD2. CDR1 is KGHSH and CDR2 is LQKENI in the germline V gene. Trimming took 6 bases from V and 1 from J; bases not matched to a gene: 11. The CDR3 runs 16 residues. CDR3: CASSPLSRGGQETQYF. CDR3 DNA sequence: TGTGCCAGCTCGCCTCTCAGTCGCGGGGGCCAAGAGACCCAGTACTTC.

This clonotype occurred a few times. The chain combines TRBV3-1 with TRBJ2-2; TRBD2 might be the D (6 bases). CDR1 and CDR2 from the germline V gene are LGHDT and YNNKEL (reference sequence). Trimming pared 8 bases from V and 3 bases from J, leaving 25 bases between. The CDR3 has 18 amino acids. The CDR3 sequence: CASCLRTRLGRYTGELFF. DNA for the CDR3: TGTGCCAGCTGTTTACGAACCAGACTAGGCCGATACACCGGGGAGCTGTTTTTT.

The chain recombines TRBV29-1 with TRBJ2-7; D is unresolved. This CDR3 region has 11 residues. CDR1 SQVTM and CDR2 ANQGSEA come from the germline V gene. The ends were cut back, 1 base at V and 4 bases at J, with 5 bases in the middle. CDR3 sequence: CSVEAEYEQYF. The CDR3 bases are TGCAGCGTTGAAGCAGAGTACGAGCAGTACTTC.

This clonotype has a handful of counts. The J gene is TRBJ2-3, the V gene TRBV28; D remains unclear. Trimming stripped 3 bases from V and 0 bases from J, with 7 bases between. CDR1 is MDHEN, CDR2 SYDVKM, per germline. The CDR3 loop spans 14 amino acids. CDR3 DNA sequence: TGTGCCAGCAGTTTCGCTACCAGCACAGATACGCAGTATTTT. Translating gives CASSFATSTDTQYF.

The table lists this clonotype with many counts. V and J are TRBV29-1 and TRBJ1-1; TRBD1 is a possible D gene (6 bases). The V and J ends lost 4 bases and 0 bases respectively, with 21 bases between them. Germline-derived CDR1 and CDR2 are SQVTM and ANQGSEA. CDR3 length equals 17 residues. CDR3: CSVVGVNSGQMNTEAFF. The CDR3 coding sequence is TGCAGCGTTGTCGGGGTAAACAGTGGACAGATGAACACTGAAGCTTTCTTT. Together with reference TRBV29-1 and TRBJ1-1, the CDR3 gives the full variable domain: SAVISQKPSRDICQRGTSLTIQCQVDSQVTMMFWYRQQPGQSLTLIATANQGSEATYESGFVIDKFPISRPNLTFSTLTVSNMSPEDSSIYLCSVVGVNSGQMNTEAFFGQGTRLTVV.

This clonotype was seen a handful of times. The chain links TRBV12-3 or TRBV12-4 to TRBJ2-4; D might be TRBD2 (6 bases). V dropped 5 bases and J dropped 0 bases, with 17 bases sitting between them. The CDR3 totals 17 residues. CDR3 nucleotides: TGTGCCAGCAGTCCCCCGCGGGGTGGGTTAGCCAAAAACATTCAGTACTTC. It yields the protein CASSPPRGGLAKNIQYF.